This T cell receptor (beta chain) was observed in a study of CD8+ T cells in alopecia areata. Findings and caveats of the study: Many expanded lesional clones remained in scalp and blood on tofacitinib.

Investigators isolated RNA and reverse transcribed it into cDNA to act as the sequencing template. Method: immunoSEQ multiplex PCR; TCRdb's copy keeps in-frame clones and lacks some. The sample lists 200,000 to 250,000 clones, more than 45% occurring once. The germline CDR1 and CDR2 sequences are SGHRS and YFSETQ. This CDR3 spans 14 amino acids. V gave up 2 bases and J gave up 0 bases, with 5 bases separating them. This clone was observed a single time. Its antigen remains unknown. Sample treatment: oral pan-JAK inhibitor, 5-10 mg twice daily. The sample consisted of CD4+ T cells sorted from blood, taken at week 4, from a patient treated with tofacitinib. The rearrangement joins TRBV5-1 to TRBJ2-2; D remains unclear. The clonotype originates from a human donor with alopecia areata. The CDR3 reads CASSLASNTGELFF. The CDR3 DNA follows: TGCGCCAGCAGCTTAGCTTCGAACACCGGGGAGCTGTTTTTT.